The 14 T cell receptor beta chains presented below share a single source sample, sequenced in a study of cytomegalovirus exposure and HLA in healthy donors. PCR used 60 Vbeta primers and 13 Jbeta primers. The repertoire was sequenced with immunoSEQ multiplex PCR; TCRdb's copy has only in-frame clones and lacks some. Of 130,000 or so clones in the sample, roughly 78% are singletons; the top ten hold 5% to 6.5%. Material for sequencing was PBMCs. The receptors were sampled from a man aged 25 to 45 in good health and CMV-seronegative.

This rearrangement joins TRBV6-5 to TRBJ1-2, with unresolved D. Germline lookup yields CDR1 MNHEY and CDR2 SVGAGI. V was shortened by 0 bases and J by 6 bases, with 8 bases between the two germline ends. The CDR3 sequence is 13 residues long. CDR3 amino acids: CASSYSEQHGYTF. CDR3 in DNA: TGTGCCAGCAGTTACTCGGAGCAGCATGGCTACACCTTC.

J is TRBJ2-3 and V is TRBV18, with 7 bases that match TRBD1. V lost 11 bases, J lost 4 bases, and 9 bases stayed unmatched. The length of the CDR3 is 13 residues. Germline V CDR1 and CDR2: KGHSH, LQKENI. CDR3 sequence: CAAKDRWSDTQYF. DNA for the CDR3: TGTGCCGCGAAGGACAGGTGGTCAGATACGCAGTATTTT.

This clone showed up just once. This rearrangement joins TRBV5-1 to TRBJ2-7; 7 bases line up with TRBD1. The germline gives CDR1 SGHRS, CDR2 YFSETQ. V shed 4 bases and J 2 bases; nucleotides not matched to a gene: 12. The CDR3 has 16 amino acids. The CDR3, as DNA: TGCGCCAGCAGCGATTGGACAGGTCGTCGTCCCTACGAGCAGTACTTC. Its protein product is CASSDWTGRRPYEQYF.

The rearrangement uses TRBV5-4 and TRBJ1-1; 12 bases are shared with TRBD1. Germline lookup yields CDR1 SGHNT and CDR2 YYREEE (reference sequence). V lost 4 bases, J lost 8 bases, and 9 bases stayed unmatched. The CDR3 extends over 15 amino acids. CDR3 DNA: TGTGCCAGCAGCGTACCGGGACAGGGGGCATGGGAAGCTTTCTTT. This gives the protein CASSVPGQGAWEAFF. Drawing the rest from reference TRBV5-4 and TRBJ1-1, the complete variable domain is ETGVTQSPTHLIKTRGQQVTLRCSSQSGHNTVSWYQQALGQGPQFIFQYYREEENGRGNFPPRFSGLQFPNYSSELNVNALELDDSALYLCASSVPGQGAWEAFFGQGTRLTVV.

The rearrangement links TRBV4-3 to TRBJ1-2, with D possibly matching TRBD1 (6 bases). V lost 0 bases, J lost 8 bases, and 10 bases lay in between. The CDR3 length is 13 residues. Germline V gene sequence: CDR1 LGHNA, CDR2 YSLEER. The CDR3 spells CASSQEWGLGYTF. The CDR3 DNA sequence: TGCGCCAGCAGCCAAGAGTGGGGGCTCGGCTACACCTTC.

This CDR3 reads CASSQEGGVGGYTF. DNA for the CDR3: TGCGCCAGCAGCCAAGAAGGAGGGGTCGGAGGCTACACCTTC. The V gene is TRBV4-3, the J gene TRBJ1-2; maybe TRBD1 (5 bases). The CDR3 consists of 14 residues. V lost 0 bases and J lost 8, with 13 bases in between. CDR1 is LGHNA and CDR2 is YSLEER in the germline V gene.

The gene calls are TRBV13 and TRBJ2-3; no clear D. CDR1 is PRHDT and CDR2 is FYEKMQ in the germline V gene (reference sequence). The CDR3 totals 15 residues. V was shortened by 4 bases and J by 0 bases, with 11 bases between the two germline ends. CDR3 residues: CASSYGSPSTDTQYF. The CDR3 DNA reads TGTGCCAGCAGCTACGGGTCCCCCAGCACAGATACGCAGTATTTT.

This rearrangement joins TRBV2 to TRBJ2-7; 7 positions match TRBD1. This CDR3 spans 13 amino acids. V was pared by 3 bases and J by 2 bases, with 1 base of the junction left unmatched. Germline loops: CDR1 SNHLY, CDR2 FYNNEI. The CDR3 coding sequence is TGTGCCAGCAGTGACGACAGGGCCTACGAGCAGTACTTC. The encoded protein is CASSDDRAYEQYF.

The J gene is TRBJ1-6, the V gene TRBV7-2; 7 bases are a match to TRBD1. V was pared by 2 bases and J by 9 bases, with 10 bases of the junction left unmatched. Germline CDR1 is SGHTA and CDR2 is FQGNSA. The CDR3 is made up of 16 amino acids. This chain's CDR3 is CASSLLGVPGGSPLHF. DNA for the CDR3: TGTGCCAGCAGCTTATTAGGGGTCCCAGGGGGTTCACCCCTCCACTTT.

The rearrangement joins TRBV1 to TRBJ2-5; TRBD2, as called in the table, went unchecked against the DNA. TRBV1 is listed as a pseudogene. The CDR3 is 15 residues long. The CDR3 spells CTSRTSGGVMKTQYF. Here the CDR3 DNA reads TGCACCAGCAGGACTAGCGGGGGGGTGATGAAGACCCAGTACTTC.

The CDR3: CSVEEGGRAHIAETQYF. The CDR3 DNA follows: TGCAGCGTTGAAGAAGGCGGCAGGGCCCACATTGCGGAGACCCAGTACTTC. The chain is built from TRBV29-1 and TRBJ2-5; tentative D call: TRBD1 (5 bases). Germline values: CDR1 SQVTM, CDR2 ANQGSEA. The CDR3 runs 17 residues. Trimming stripped 0 bases from V and 5 bases from J, with 22 bases between. The variable domain in full, with the rest retrieved from reference TRBV29-1 and TRBJ2-5, is SAVISQKPSRDICQRGTSLTIQCQVDSQVTMMFWYRQQPGQSLTLIATANQGSEATYESGFVIDKFPISRPNLTFSTLTVSNMSPEDSSIYLCSVEEGGRAHIAETQYFGPGTRLLVL.

The CDR3 loop reads CASSSSGLARVSGELFF. The CDR3 region has the DNA TGTGCCAGCAGCTCCAGCGGACTAGCTCGTGTGTCCGGGGAGCTGTTTTTT. V usage is TRBV7-8 and J usage is TRBJ2-2, with 8 bases matching TRBD2. After removal of 4 bases from V and 6 bases from J, the junction contained 13 bases not matched to a gene. Germline CDR1 is SGHVS and CDR2 is FQNEAQ. The CDR3 runs 17 residues. The full variable domain, in which reference TRBV7-8 and TRBJ2-2 provide the parts outside the CDR3, is GAGVSQSPRYKVAKRGQDVALRCDPISGHVSLFWYQQALGQGPEFLTYFQNEAQLDKSGLPSDRFFAERPEGSVSTLKIQRTQQEDSAVYLCASSSSGLARVSGELFFGEGSRLTVL.

This clone showed up just once. CDR3 nucleotides: TGTGCCAGTAGTATTTGGCAGAACCCTCTGAGGGAGCAGTACTTC. It translates to CASSIWQNPLREQYF. The chain joins TRBV19 to TRBJ2-7, with unresolved D. CDR1 is LNHDA and CDR2 is SQIVND in the germline V gene (reference sequence). With 3 bases removed from V and 7 bases from J, the gap between germline ends came to 19 bases. The CDR3 has 15 amino acids.

This chain uses TRBV7-2 with TRBJ2-7; perhaps TRBD1 as D (6 bases). Germline lookup yields CDR1 SGHTA and CDR2 FQGNSA. The CDR3 runs to 15 residues. Trimming shortened V by 4 bases and J by 0 bases, and 13 bases separated the two germline ends. The CDR3 nucleotides read TGTGCCAGCAGCTCCGGGACAACCATCTCCTACGAGCAGTACTTC. Residues: CASSSGTTISYEQYF. The full variable domain, in which reference TRBV7-2 and TRBJ2-7 provide the parts outside the CDR3, is GAGVSQSPSNKVTEKGKDVELRCDPISGHTALYWYRQSLGQGLEFLIYFQGNSAPDKSGLPSDRFSAERTGGSVSTLTIQRTQQEDSAVYLCASSSGTTISYEQYFGPGTRLTVT.